The following is a T cell receptor (beta chain) sequence with its context. What it recognizes is unknown. Study observations and caveats: In terms of TCR gene usage, tumor memory CD4+ T cells clustered together with blood and lymph node memory CD4+ cells, as well as with lymph node naive CD4+ cells.

TCRdb re-called the 5' RACE reads with MiXCR, one entry per CDR3 protein. The repertoire consists of about 55,000 distinct CDR3 sequences, with approximately 17% occurring once and the leading ten covering over 2%. The source is a female donor with breast cancer. Sequences were obtained from naive CD4+ T cells sorted from blood. Regarding subset: naive CD4+ T cells, CD4+CD45RA+CD25-.

DNA of the CDR3: TGTGCCAGTAGCGGGTGTCCGGACTGCGAGCAGTACTTC. It translates to CASSGCPDCEQYF. The chain employs TRBV19 and TRBJ2-7; D might be TRBD2 (5 bases). The V end was cut by 6 bases, the J end by 6 bases, with 15 bases between. Germline V CDR1 and CDR2: LNHDA, SQIVND (reference sequence). This CDR3 has 13 residues.